This TCR beta chain was obtained from a study of T cells in Graves' hyperthyroidism and ophthalmopathy. TCR beta CDR3 region amplification was performed from RNA transcripts. In the first-round RT-PCR of the TCR CDR3, the HTBI primer set was used. TCRdb recomputed calls from the multiplex PCR reads with MiXCR, one row per CDR3 protein. The table has hundreds of thousands of distinct CDR3 sequences, about 20% seen once. The PBMCs were taken from over 9.5 ml of fresh peripheral blood. Trimming removed 3 bases from V and 1 base from J; junction bases left unmatched: 7. CDR1 GTSNPN and CDR2 SVGIG come from the germline V gene (reference sequence). The CDR3 length is 15 residues. This clonotype was seen ten or more times. As yet, its antigen is unknown. Regarding the study as a whole: A 13 V-J model separated ophthalmopathy from stable hyperthyroidism.

The TCR sequence derives from a man aged 35-49 years with Graves' ophthalmopathy. The specimen was blood. The V call is TRBV30, the J call TRBJ1-1, with TRBD1 identical over 8 bases. The chain's CDR3 is CAWSPRTGTNTEAFF. CDR3 nucleotide sequence: TGTGCCTGGAGCCCCAGGACAGGGACGAACACTGAAGCTTTCTTT. The complete variable domain, with remaining parts taken from reference TRBV30 and TRBJ1-1, reads SQTIHQWPATLVQPVGSPLSLECTVEGTSNPNLYWYRQAAGRGLQLLFYSVGIGQISSEVPQNLSASRPQDRQFILSSKKLLLSDSGFYLCAWSPRTGTNTEAFFGQGTRLTVV.